The 15 T cell receptor beta chains below were found in one sample sequenced in a study of T-cell reconstitution after alpha-beta-depleted transplantation in children. Unique molecular identifiers were built into the TCRbeta library. From the PCR reads, TCRdb called clonotypes with MiXCR, one entry per CDR3 protein. This table holds about 90,000 distinct CDR3 sequences, about a sixth found once. Here the sequenced sample was PBMCs, mostly from graft donor cells, taken 180 days after TCRalphabeta/CD19-depleted stem cell transplant. The source is a male patient aged 2 to 9 who had a stem cell transplant for acute lymphoblastic leukemia, so the T cells may come from the graft donor.

The V gene is TRBV4-1, the J gene TRBJ1-1, with D perhaps matching TRBD1 (6 bases). Trimming removed 3 bases at V and 5 bases at J, with 13 bases between. The length of the CDR3 is 14 residues. Germline CDR1 and CDR2: MGHRA and YSYEKL. The CDR3 bases are TGCGCCAGCAGCCAGGGGGGGGCGTTGACTGAAGCTTTCTTT. Its protein is CASSQGGALTEAFF.

This rearrangement joins TRBV14 to TRBJ2-3; D gene uncertain. Deletions cut 4 bases from V and 1 base from J, with 12 bases between. There are 15 residues in the CDR3. CDR1 is SGHDN, CDR2 FVKESK, per germline. In DNA, the CDR3 is TGTGCCAGCAGCCCAAACTACGTACGCACAGATACGCAGTATTTT. Translating gives CASSPNYVRTDTQYF. The full variable domain, completed using reference TRBV14 and TRBJ2-3, is EAGVTQFPSHSVIEKGQTVTLRCDPISGHDNLYWYRRVMGKEIKFLLHFVKESKQDESGMPNNRFLAERTGGTYSTLKVQPAELEDSGVYFCASSPNYVRTDTQYFGPGTRLTVL.

This clonotype has just a few counts. This chain links TRBV5-1 with TRBJ2-7; TRBD1 might be the D (6 bases). Germline V gene data show CDR1 as SGHRS and CDR2 as YFSETQ. With 1 base removed from V and 3 bases from J, the gap between germline ends came to 14 bases. The CDR3 runs to 15 residues. CDR3 sequence (DNA): TGCGCCAGCAGCTTGCAGCCAGGGGATTACTACGAGCAGTACTTC. Encoded protein: CASSLQPGDYYEQYF.

This clonotype was counted ten times or more. The chain is built from TRBV5-1 and TRBJ2-1, with D perhaps being TRBD1 or TRBD2 (6 bases each). CDR3 length equals 14 residues. Trimming took off 0 bases at V and 8 bases at J, with 12 bases between the two ends. Germline CDR1 is SGHRS and CDR2 is YFSETQ. CDR3 bases: TGCGCCAGCAGCTTGGCCTTGGGGGGCGATGAGCAGTTCTTC. This translates into CASSLALGGDEQFF.

This clonotype was seen only a few times. J is TRBJ1-2 and V is TRBV12-3 or TRBV12-4, with 9 bases identical to TRBD1. V shed 6 bases, J shed 1 base, and the junction held 6 bases outside the gene matches. This CDR3 is 15 amino acids long. CDR3 residues: CASSRRTGVNYGYTF. The CDR3 DNA sequence: TGTGCCAGCAGCCGCCGGACAGGGGTTAACTATGGCTACACCTTC.

This clonotype came up many times. The chain is built from TRBV5-1 and TRBJ2-5; 7 nucleotides match TRBD1. Trimming at V came to 4 bases and at J to 2 bases, leaving 2 bases not matched to a gene. Germline V gene lookup returns CDR1 SGHRS and CDR2 YFSETQ. This CDR3 has 13 amino acids. Written as DNA, the CDR3 is TGCGCCAGCAGCCTGGACAGGCAAGAGACCCAGTACTTC. It codes for CASSLDRQETQYF.

This clonotype has a handful of counts. V is TRBV28 and J is TRBJ1-5; no clear D gene. The germline V and J ends were trimmed by 5 bases and 10 bases, with 15 bases remaining between them. CDR3 size: 13 residues. Looked up from germline, CDR1 is MDHEN and CDR2 is SYDVKM. The CDR3 reads CASSRPIISPQHF. CDR3 bases: TGTGCCAGCAGTAGACCCATTATCAGCCCCCAGCATTTT.

This clonotype was counted a few times. The chain employs TRBV12-3 or TRBV12-4 and TRBJ1-6; 9 positions match TRBD1. This CDR3 contains 15 residues. The junction had 5 bases not matched to a gene; V was cut back by 3 bases and J by 8 bases. As DNA, the CDR3 is TGTGCCAGCAGTTTCCTGGGACAGGGAGATTCACCCCTCCACTTT. Amino acid sequence: CASSFLGQGDSPLHF.

This clonotype turned up a few times. The rearrangement uses TRBV20-1 and TRBJ1-5; D not certain. Trimming left V 3 bases short and J 2 bases short, with 5 bases between. Germline V gene sequence: CDR1 DFQATT, CDR2 SNEGSKA (reference sequence). The CDR3 extends over 12 amino acids. The CDR3 spells CSARRRNQPQHF. The CDR3 DNA sequence: TGCAGTGCTAGGCGGCGCAATCAGCCCCAGCATTTT.

This clonotype has at least ten counts. The V call is TRBV29-1, the J call TRBJ1-5; D perhaps matches TRBD1 (5 bases). This CDR3 region has 16 residues. The V and J ends lost 6 bases and 0 bases respectively, with 18 bases between them. CDR1 SQVTM and CDR2 ANQGSEA come from the germline V gene. CDR3 bases: TGCAGCGTACTATTAACCGGGACCCTTAGCAATCAGCCCCAGCATTTT. This codes for CSVLLTGTLSNQPQHF.

This clonotype appeared a few times. The rearrangement links TRBV3-1 to TRBJ2-3; D uncertain. The CDR3 has 11 amino acids. Germline V gene lookup returns CDR1 LGHDT and CDR2 YNNKEL (reference sequence). The V end was cut by 4 bases, the J end by 6 bases, with 5 bases between. The CDR3 DNA is TGTGCCAGCAGCCTCAAGGATACGCAGTATTTT. Its translation: CASSLKDTQYF.

This clonotype has a count of ten or more. The V and J genes are TRBV20-1 and TRBJ2-2; the match to TRBD2 covers 9 bases. The CDR3 has 16 residues. Germline CDR1 is DFQATT and CDR2 is SNEGSKA (reference sequence). The V gene end was trimmed by 0 bases and the J gene end by 2 bases; junction bases not matched to a gene: 4. This CDR3 reads CSARDRRGGNTGELFF. As DNA, the CDR3 is TGCAGTGCTAGAGATAGGCGGGGGGGAAACACCGGGGAGCTGTTTTTT.

The J gene is TRBJ2-2, the V gene TRBV7-2; the match to TRBD1 covers 9 bases. The CDR3 runs 17 residues. Germline loops: CDR1 SGHTA, CDR2 FQGNSA. V lost 5 bases, J lost 2 bases, and 9 bases stayed unmatched. The CDR3 DNA reads TGTGCCAGCAGCCGTAGAGGGGGACAGGGCAACACCGGGGAGCTGTTTTTT. Amino acids: CASSRRGGQGNTGELFF.

This clonotype has just a few counts. This sequence joins TRBV7-8 and TRBJ2-1, with 9 bases lining up with TRBD2. The CDR3 has 17 residues. From germline, CDR1 is SGHVS and CDR2 FQNEAQ. V shed 2 bases, J shed 7 bases, and the junction held 12 bases outside the gene matches. The CDR3 DNA follows: TGTGCCAGCAGCTTATACAATACGGGACTAGCCCTAAATGAGCAGTTCTTC. Translating it yields CASSLYNTGLALNEQFF.

Many counts were recorded for this clonotype. V gene TRBV5-5 combines with J gene TRBJ2-1; D uncertain. Between the trimmed V and J ends, which lost 1 base and 6 bases, there was a span of 11 bases. The CDR3 loop spans 14 amino acids. Germline CDR1 reads SGHKS; CDR2 reads YYEKEE (reference sequence). CDR3 in amino acids: CASSLIQSRNEQFF. The DNA of the CDR3 is TGTGCCAGCAGCTTGATACAGAGCCGCAATGAGCAGTTCTTC.